This TCR beta chain was sequenced during a study of blood T cells in healthy people across ages. The authors ran a second PCR of roughly 6 to 12 cycles using a sample-barcoded 5' primer and a J-beta primer mix. TCRdb used MiXCR to reprocess the 5' RACE reads, holding one entry per CDR3 protein. The top ten clones hold less than 20% of a sample with a few hundred thousand distinct CDR3 sequences, approximately 27% of them seen once. To note about this clonotype: What it recognizes is unknown.

Study results and caveats: Diversity estimates drawn from one million T cells were deemed underestimates. It was found that TCR beta diversity correlated strongly with the percentage of naive T cells.

The V end lost 6 bases, the J end lost 9 bases, and 18 bases lay between the germline ends. Germline assignment: CDR1 SNHLY and CDR2 FYNNEI. This CDR3 has 14 amino acids. Material: blood. The gene calls are TRBV2 and TRBJ1-5; D gene ambiguous. The receptor comes from a woman between 70 and 85 years old in good health. This CDR3 is CASSPGLDGRPQHF. CDR3 nucleotide sequence: TGTGCCAGCAGCCCCGGGCTCGACGGTAGGCCCCAGCATTTT.